This entry concerns a single T cell receptor (beta chain). In this sample, this clonotype turned up many times. The antigen this receptor binds is unknown. A junction boundary mismatches the germline segment, possibly from a read error. The sample is drawn from a study (dated by TCRdb to the mid-2010s). Library construction relied on RT-PCR. TCRdb names Illumina MiSeq as the instrument used. TCRdb redid the processing of the public reads, applying fastp at Q25 and MiXCR, and retained in-frame beta chains. One record per CDR3 amino acid sequence lists the most common genes and DNA. This sample lists 550,000 to 750,000 distinct CDR3 sequences; 14% were detected once. The ten largest clones take up 3.6% of the sample. Inclusive of the bounding cysteine and phenylalanine, the CDR3 is 15 residues long. Of the read, only the CDR3 DNA is kept; its 45 bases are in frame from base 1. The germline V gene gives CDR1 as SGHRS and CDR2 as YFSETQ.

The sequence joins TRBV5-1 to TRBJ2-3; the D gene could be either TRBD1 or TRBD2, each agreeing at 6 bases. This sequence originates from a female donor in good health, serving as a healthy control. Sample: memory CD4+ T cells from blood. CDR3 loop: CASSLGGGRTDTQYF. The DNA is as follows: TGTGCCAGCAGCTTAGGAGGGGGGCGCACAGATACGCAGTATTTT. The reference TRBV5-1 and TRBJ2-3 proteins fill in what lies around the CDR3, so the full variable domain reads KAGVTQTPRYLIKTRGQQVTLSCSPISGHRSVSWYQQTPGQGLQFLFEYFSETQRNKGNFPGRFSGRQFSNSRSEMNVSTLELGDSALYLCASSLGGGRTDTQYFGPGTRLTVL.